This paragraph covers one TCR beta chain sequence. Its antigen is currently unknown. The germline CDR1 and CDR2 sequences are PRHDT and FYEKMQ (reference sequence). The CDR3 is 14 amino acids. Losses at the gene ends were 4 bases for V and 5 bases for J; bases not matched to a gene: 5. Sequencing was performed with immunoSEQ multiplex PCR; in TCRdb, only in-frame clones are kept and a portion is missing. Altogether some 96,000 clones are present, 88% being singletons, with the ten largest covering roughly 3%. This sample stems from a study of T cell responses to AZD1222 COVID-19 vaccine. Study-wide context: Investigators merged groups given second doses at roughly 4 or roughly 12 weeks. Study-level points and caveats: Researchers took repertoire samples only after the peak T cell response had come. Clonal diversity may have been underestimated in mostly white British donors. Mapped onto spike, vaccine-associated CD4 TCRs spanned it and were dominant at 160-218 and 743-854.

The rearrangement joins TRBV13 to TRBJ1-1, with TRBD1 matching over 9 bases. The TCR sequence derives from an adult in good health. Sequencing was performed on peripheral blood, taken on day 0 of AZD1222 vaccination. CDR3 in amino acids: CASSWDRVETEAFF. CDR3 nucleotides: TGTGCCAGCAGCTGGGACAGGGTCGAAACTGAAGCTTTCTTT.